One sample yielded the 16 T cell receptor beta chains listed below, sequenced in a study of Ad26.COV2.S vaccination and SARS-CoV-2 variants. Method: immunoSEQ multiplex PCR; TCRdb's copy keeps in-frame clones and lacks some. The table lists over 130,000 clones, about nine tenths of them singletons. The specimen was peripheral blood, collected after recovery from COVID-19. These receptors came from a human donor who had recovered from COVID-19.

The sample holds one count of this clone. This chain uses TRBV6-4 with TRBJ2-3; 10 bases line up with TRBD2. V lost 4 bases, J lost 4 bases, and 5 bases stayed unmatched. CDR1 is MRHNA, CDR2 SNTAGT, per germline. This CDR3 contains 15 residues. CDR3 sequence (DNA): TGTGCCAGCAGTGTAAGCGGGGGGGCCCCAGATACGCAGTATTTT. Encoded protein: CASSVSGGAPDTQYF.

This chain connects TRBV10-2 to TRBJ2-7, with D possibly matching TRBD2 (6 bases). Germline V gene data show CDR1 as WSHSY and CDR2 as SAAADI. The germline V and J ends were trimmed by 2 bases and 3 bases, with 14 bases remaining between them. This CDR3 spans 15 amino acids. The CDR3 DNA follows: TGCGCCAGCAGTGAGGGGCGGGGACGGGGCTACGAGCAGTACTTC. Translation: CASSEGRGRGYEQYF.

V is TRBV7-2 and J is TRBJ2-3, with 7 bases identical to TRBD1. With V trimmed by 5 bases and J by 6 bases, 11 bases remained unmatched. CDR1 SGHTA and CDR2 FQGNSA come from the germline V gene. This CDR3 has 15 residues. The CDR3 spells CASSPGQLGRDTQYF. The CDR3 DNA reads TGTGCCAGCAGCCCGGGACAGTTGGGCCGGGATACGCAGTATTTT.

The chain couples TRBV7-9 to TRBJ1-4; D remains unclear. This CDR3 spans 14 amino acids. Germline loops: CDR1 SEHNR, CDR2 FQNEAQ (reference sequence). Deletions cut 2 bases from V and 3 bases from J, with 7 bases between. As DNA, the CDR3 is TGTGCCAGCAGCTTAAAACGATCTAATGAAAAACTGTTTTTT. Translating it yields CASSLKRSNEKLFF.

This chain links TRBV25-1 with TRBJ2-5, with 9 bases identical to TRBD1. The CDR3 contains 15 residues. The germline V gene has CDR1 MGHDK and CDR2 SYGVNS. V was pared by 3 bases and J by 5 bases, with 7 bases of the junction left unmatched. The CDR3 here is CASSEGTGMPETQYF. The CDR3, as DNA: TGTGCCAGCAGTGAGGGGACAGGGATGCCGGAGACCCAGTACTTC. The full variable domain, rest sourced from reference TRBV25-1 and TRBJ2-5, is EADIYQTPRYLVIGTGKKITLECSQTMGHDKMYWYQQDPGMELHLIHYSYGVNSTEKGDLSSESTVSRIRTEHFPLTLESARPSHTSQYLCASSEGTGMPETQYFGPGTRLLVL.

J is TRBJ1-3 and V is TRBV29-1; a weak D match, TRBD1 (6 bases). The germline V gene has CDR1 SQVTM and CDR2 ANQGSEA. The CDR3 contains 14 residues. Trimming left V 4 bases short and J 4 bases short, with 14 bases between. The CDR3 sequence is CSVVIGGPGNTIYF. The CDR3 bases are TGCAGCGTTGTAATTGGGGGCCCCGGAAACACCATATATTTT.

The chain employs TRBV7-9 and TRBJ1-1, with 9 bases lining up with TRBD1. Germline CDR1 is SEHNR and CDR2 is FQNEAQ (reference sequence). Germline trimming cut 3 bases from V and 4 bases from J; bases unmatched to any gene: 0. CDR3 length: 13 amino acids. The CDR3 DNA sequence: TGTGCCAGCAGCTTGACAGGGGGCACTGAAGCTTTCTTT. Translating it yields CASSLTGGTEAFF.

The rearrangement links TRBV6-6 to TRBJ2-7; D gene unclear. CDR3 size: 12 residues. The V and J ends lost 8 bases and 2 bases respectively, with 10 bases between them. Germline loops: CDR1 MNHNY, CDR2 SVGAGI (reference sequence). CDR3 loop: CASRLGTYEQYF. CDR3 coding DNA: TGTGCCAGCCGTTTGGGTACCTACGAGCAGTACTTC.

CDR3 protein: CASSGGTGNTYNEQFF. Written as DNA, the CDR3 is TGTGCCAGCAGCGGCGGGACAGGGAATACCTACAATGAGCAGTTCTTC. The chain employs TRBV9 and TRBJ2-1, with 9 nucleotides matching TRBD1. The CDR3 is made up of 16 amino acids. The junction had 6 bases not matched to a gene; V was cut back by 3 bases and J by 2 bases. Germline CDR1 reads SGDLS; CDR2 reads YYNGEE. The variable domain in full, completed from reference TRBV9 and TRBJ2-1, reads DSGVTQTPKHLITATGQRVTLRCSPRSGDLSVYWYQQSLDQGLQFLIQYYNGEERAKGNILERFSAQQFPDLHSELNLSSLELGDSALYFCASSGGTGNTYNEQFFGPGTRLTVL.

J is TRBJ1-2 and V is TRBV27, with a weak D call TRBD1 (5 bases). The germline gives CDR1 MNHEY, CDR2 SMNVEV (reference sequence). V was shortened by 4 bases and J by 6 bases, with 12 bases between the two germline ends. This CDR3 comprises 13 residues. The CDR3 DNA sequence: TGTGCCAGCAGTTCGGTGCCAGGGAATGGCTACACCTTC. Encoded protein: CASSSVPGNGYTF.

This chain uses TRBV7-2 with TRBJ2-1; D is ambiguous. Germline CDR1 SGHTA, CDR2 FQGNSA. Trimming took off 5 bases at V and 7 bases at J, with 12 bases between the two ends. The length of the CDR3 is 13 residues. CDR3: CASSPGSGNEQFF. The CDR3 DNA sequence: TGTGCCAGCAGCCCCGGGTCGGGTAATGAGCAGTTCTTC.

The chain uses TRBV28 and TRBJ1-4; D is uncertain. The length of the CDR3 is 14 residues. Trimming took off 6 bases at V and 8 bases at J, with 16 bases between the two ends. Germline-derived CDR1 and CDR2 are MDHEN and SYDVKM. The CDR3 reads CASRSIRAAEKLFF. CDR3 DNA sequence: TGTGCCAGCAGATCTATTAGGGCGGCAGAAAAACTGTTTTTT.

The V and J genes are TRBV18 and TRBJ2-5; TRBD1 matches 12 bases. This CDR3 is built from 17 residues. CDR1 is KGHSH and CDR2 is LQKENI in the germline V gene. V dropped 0 bases and J dropped 5; count of bases not matched to a gene: 7. CDR3 DNA: TGTGCCAGCTCACCACCGAAGGGGACAGGGGGCTTGGAGACCCAGTACTTC. Amino acid sequence: CASSPPKGTGGLETQYF.

The chain combines TRBV3-1 (or the pseudogene TRBV3-2) with TRBJ1-4; maybe TRBD1 (5 bases). CDR3 length: 13 amino acids. The V end was cut by 1 base, the J end by 8 bases, with 8 bases between. Per the germline V gene, CDR1 is LGHDT and CDR2 is YNNKEL (reference sequence). The CDR3 nucleotides read TGTGCCAGCAGCCAAGGATACAGGGAAAAACTGTTTTTT. It encodes CASSQGYREKLFF.

This chain links TRBV5-1 with TRBJ1-2; the D gene is possibly TRBD1 (5 bases). V lost 7 bases and J 0 bases, leaving 10 bases between the germline ends. CDR1 and CDR2 (germline): SGHRS, YFSETQ. There are 13 residues in the CDR3. CDR3 DNA sequence: TGCGCCAGCCGGGACGGAGCTAACTATGGCTACACCTTC. It translates to CASRDGANYGYTF.

This clone was recorded a few times. This CDR3 reads CASSLAAASYEQYF. The CDR3 nucleotides are TGCGCCAGCAGCTTGGCCGCAGCTTCCTACGAGCAGTACTTC. J is TRBJ2-7 and V is TRBV5-1, with unresolved D. Trimming took off 0 bases at V and 1 base at J, with 8 bases between the two ends. This CDR3 contains 14 residues. The germline V gene encodes CDR1 SGHRS and CDR2 YFSETQ. Full variable domain (rest looked up from reference TRBV5-1 and TRBJ2-7): KAGVTQTPRYLIKTRGQQVTLSCSPISGHRSVSWYQQTPGQGLQFLFEYFSETQRNKGNFPGRFSGRQFSNSRSEMNVSTLELGDSALYLCASSLAAASYEQYFGPGTRLTVT.